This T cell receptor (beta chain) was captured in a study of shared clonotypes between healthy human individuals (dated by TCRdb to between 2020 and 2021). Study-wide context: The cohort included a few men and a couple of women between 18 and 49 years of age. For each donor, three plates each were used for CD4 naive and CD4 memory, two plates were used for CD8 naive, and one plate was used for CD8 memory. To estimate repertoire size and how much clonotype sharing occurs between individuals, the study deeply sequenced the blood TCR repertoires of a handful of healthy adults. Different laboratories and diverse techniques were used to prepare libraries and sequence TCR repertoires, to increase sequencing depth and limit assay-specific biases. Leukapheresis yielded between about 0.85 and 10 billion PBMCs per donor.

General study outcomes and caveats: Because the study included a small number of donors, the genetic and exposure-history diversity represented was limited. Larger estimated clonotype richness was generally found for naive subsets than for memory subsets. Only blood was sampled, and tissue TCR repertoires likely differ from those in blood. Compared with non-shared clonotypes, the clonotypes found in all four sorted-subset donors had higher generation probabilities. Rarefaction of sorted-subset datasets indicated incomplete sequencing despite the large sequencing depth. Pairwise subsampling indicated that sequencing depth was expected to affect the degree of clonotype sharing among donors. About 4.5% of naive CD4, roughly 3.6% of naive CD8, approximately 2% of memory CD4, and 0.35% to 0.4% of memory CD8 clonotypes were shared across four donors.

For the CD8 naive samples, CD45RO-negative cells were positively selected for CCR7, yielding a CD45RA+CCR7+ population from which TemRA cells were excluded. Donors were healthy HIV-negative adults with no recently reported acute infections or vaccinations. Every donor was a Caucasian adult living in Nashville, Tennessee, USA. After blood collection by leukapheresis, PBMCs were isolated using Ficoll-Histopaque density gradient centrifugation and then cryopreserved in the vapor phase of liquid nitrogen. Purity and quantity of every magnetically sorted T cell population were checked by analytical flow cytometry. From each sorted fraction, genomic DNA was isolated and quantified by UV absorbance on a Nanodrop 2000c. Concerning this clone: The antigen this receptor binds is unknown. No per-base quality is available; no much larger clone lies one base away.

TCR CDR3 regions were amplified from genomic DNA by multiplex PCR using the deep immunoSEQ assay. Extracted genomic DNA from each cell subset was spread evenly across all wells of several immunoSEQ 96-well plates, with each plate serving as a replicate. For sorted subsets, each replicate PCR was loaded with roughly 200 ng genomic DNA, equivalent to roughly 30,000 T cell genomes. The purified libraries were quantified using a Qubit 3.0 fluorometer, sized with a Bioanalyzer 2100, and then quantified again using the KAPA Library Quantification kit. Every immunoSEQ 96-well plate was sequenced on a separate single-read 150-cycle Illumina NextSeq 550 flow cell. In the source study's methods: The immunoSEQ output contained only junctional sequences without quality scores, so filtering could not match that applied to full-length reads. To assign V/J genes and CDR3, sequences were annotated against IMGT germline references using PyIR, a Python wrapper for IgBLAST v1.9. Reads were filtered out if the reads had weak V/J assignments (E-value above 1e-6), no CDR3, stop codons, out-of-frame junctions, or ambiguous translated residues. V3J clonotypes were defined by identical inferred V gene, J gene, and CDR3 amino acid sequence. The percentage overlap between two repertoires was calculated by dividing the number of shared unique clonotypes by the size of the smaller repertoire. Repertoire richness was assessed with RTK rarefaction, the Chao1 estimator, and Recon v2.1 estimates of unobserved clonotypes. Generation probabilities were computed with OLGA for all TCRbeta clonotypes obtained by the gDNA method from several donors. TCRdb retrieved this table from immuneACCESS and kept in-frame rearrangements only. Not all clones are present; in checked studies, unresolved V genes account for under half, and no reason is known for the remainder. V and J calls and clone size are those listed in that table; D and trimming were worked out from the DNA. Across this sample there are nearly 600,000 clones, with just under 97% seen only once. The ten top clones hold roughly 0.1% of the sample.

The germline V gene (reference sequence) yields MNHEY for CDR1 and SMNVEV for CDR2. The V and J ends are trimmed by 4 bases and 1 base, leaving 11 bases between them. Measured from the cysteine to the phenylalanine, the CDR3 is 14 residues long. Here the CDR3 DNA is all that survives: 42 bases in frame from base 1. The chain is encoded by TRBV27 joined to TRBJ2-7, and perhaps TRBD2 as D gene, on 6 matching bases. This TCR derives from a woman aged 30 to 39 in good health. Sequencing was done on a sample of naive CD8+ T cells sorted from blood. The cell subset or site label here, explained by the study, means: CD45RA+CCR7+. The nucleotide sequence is TGTGCCAGCAGTTCGGGTAGCGGTTCCTACGAGCAGTACTTC. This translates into CASSSGSGSYEQYF.